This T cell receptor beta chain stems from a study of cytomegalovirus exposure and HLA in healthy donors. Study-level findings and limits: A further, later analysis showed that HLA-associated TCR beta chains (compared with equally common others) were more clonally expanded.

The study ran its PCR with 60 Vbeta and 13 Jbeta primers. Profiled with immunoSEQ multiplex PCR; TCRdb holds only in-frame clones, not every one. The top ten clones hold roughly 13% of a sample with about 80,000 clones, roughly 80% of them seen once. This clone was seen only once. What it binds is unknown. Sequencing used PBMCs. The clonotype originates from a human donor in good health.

The CDR3 spells CASSEGGYAYNSPLHF. CDR3 DNA: TGTGCCAGCAGTGAAGGGGGCTACGCCTATAATTCACCCCTCCACTTT. V is TRBV6-1 and J is TRBJ1-6, with D possibly matching TRBD1 (5 bases). The V end was cut by 1 base, the J end by 2 bases, with 9 bases between. Looked up from germline, CDR1 is MNHNS and CDR2 is SASEGT. CDR3 length: 16 residues.